Sequencing of this T cell receptor (beta chain) was carried out in a study of CD8+ T cells in alopecia areata. Study-level results: Scalp samples also yield sequences of resident alphabeta T cells from normal skin.

As regards this clone: The antigen is unknown.

TCR sequencing used cDNA made by reverse transcription of extracted RNA. Sequencing was performed with immunoSEQ multiplex PCR; in TCRdb, only in-frame clones are kept and a portion is missing. Found here are more than 200,000 clones, about two thirds of them singletons; the top ten hold approximately 1.2%. The CDR3 contains 16 residues. Trimming took 8 bases from V and 9 from J; bases not matched to a gene: 14. The germline V gene has CDR1 MGHDK and CDR2 SYGVNS. Alopecia areata patients gave lesional scalp punch biopsies and peripheral blood samples. This TCR was sampled from a human donor with alopecia areata. This sample comprised CD4+ T cells sorted from blood, obtained at week 0. This rearrangement joins TRBV25-1 to TRBJ1-6; 9 bases are shared with TRBD1. This chain's CDR3 is CASGKTSGQGLSPLHF. The CDR3 DNA follows: TGTGCCAGCGGTAAGACCTCGGGACAGGGACTTTCACCCCTCCACTTT.